A single sample gave rise to the 21 T cell receptor beta chains below, sequenced in a study of shared clonotypes between healthy human individuals. Naive CD8 cells, CD45RO-negative and positively selected for CCR7, excluded terminally differentiated effector memory CD45RA+ cells. The assay was immunoSEQ multiplex PCR, and TCRdb's table has in-frame clones only and misses some. The repertoire holds fewer than 1 million clones, with 96% as singletons. The sample consisted of naive CD8+ T cells sorted from blood. All receptors come from a man in his thirties or forties in good health.

To note about this clone: Other DNA sequences in this sample translate to the same CDR3. This rearrangement joins TRBV27 to TRBJ1-5, with no clear D. This CDR3 has 10 amino acids. The germline gives CDR1 MNHEY, CDR2 SMNVEV (reference sequence). V lost 8 bases and J lost 7, with 6 bases in between. The CDR3 DNA reads TGTGCCAGCGGTAGACAGCCCCAGCATTTT. It translates to CASGRQPQHF.

The chain uses TRBV7-9 and TRBJ2-2; D may correspond to TRBD1 or TRBD2 (7 bases each). Germline CDR1 SEHNR, CDR2 FQNEAQ (reference sequence). The V end was cut by 10 bases, the J end by 4 bases, with 13 bases between. This CDR3 comprises 13 residues. The CDR3 region is CAIQGRVTGELFF. The CDR3 nucleotides are TGTGCCATACAGGGGAGGGTCACCGGGGAGCTGTTTTTT. Full variable domain (rest looked up from reference TRBV7-9 and TRBJ2-2): DTGVSQNPRHKITKRGQNVTFRCDPISEHNRLYWYRQTLGQGPEFLTYFQNEAQLEKSRLLSDRFSAERPKGSFSTLEIQRTEQGDSAMYLCAIQGRVTGELFFGEGSRLTVL.

The rearrangement uses TRBV5-4 and TRBJ2-2; D might be TRBD2 (6 bases). Trimming removed 1 base from V and 6 bases from J, with 13 bases in between. Germline CDR1 reads SGHNT; CDR2 reads YYREEE (reference sequence). The CDR3 length is 15 residues. CDR3 amino acids: CASSLFTGVAGELFF. CDR3 in DNA: TGTGCCAGCAGCTTGTTTACGGGAGTAGCCGGGGAGCTGTTTTTT.

This chain links TRBV7-6 with TRBJ2-7, with a weak D call TRBD1 (5 bases). The CDR3 consists of 15 residues. V dropped 1 base and J dropped 3 bases, with 13 bases sitting between them. Germline CDR1 reads SGHVS; CDR2 reads FNYEAQ. CDR3: CASSLGGPSYYEQYF. CDR3 bases: TGTGCCAGCAGCTTAGGGGGCCCTTCTTACTACGAGCAGTACTTC.

The chain combines TRBV7-8 with TRBJ1-1; D is undetermined. The CDR3 has 13 amino acids. Between the trimmed V and J ends, which lost 5 bases and 2 bases, there was a span of 9 bases. In germline, CDR1 is SGHVS, CDR2 FQNEAQ. In DNA form, the CDR3 reads TGTGCCAGCAGCCCCCCGGTAAACACTGAAGCTTTCTTT. This gives the protein CASSPPVNTEAFF.

The chain recombines TRBV5-1 with TRBJ2-7; 9 bases map to TRBD1. The CDR3 runs 16 residues. CDR1 and CDR2 (germline): SGHRS, YFSETQ. The trim removed 4 bases at V and 4 bases at J, leaving 12 bases unmatched. The CDR3 nucleotides read TGCGCCAGCAGCCCTGAGAGGGGGGACAGGGTATACGAGCAGTACTTC. Encoded protein: CASSPERGDRVYEQYF.

This clone appeared once. This chain connects TRBV7-6 to TRBJ2-7; 9 bases match TRBD2. There are 20 residues in the CDR3. Germline values: CDR1 SGHVS, CDR2 FNYEAQ. With V trimmed by 2 bases and J by 5 bases, 22 bases remained unmatched. DNA for the CDR3: TGTGCCAGCAGCTTATATCCCGCCGGCAGTGCTAGCGGGAAGGATCACGAGCAGTACTTC. Translated, it gives CASSLYPAGSASGKDHEQYF.

CDR3 protein: CASSPFGGRRPDTQYF. CDR3 bases: TGTGCCAGCTCACCATTTGGCGGGAGGAGGCCAGATACGCAGTATTTT. The chain employs TRBV18 and TRBJ2-3; 8 bases agree with TRBD2. Trimming cost V 2 bases and J 4 bases; bases outside gene matches: 8. The CDR3 loop spans 16 amino acids. CDR1 is KGHSH and CDR2 is LQKENI in the germline V gene.

This clone was seen a single time. For the CDR3, the DNA is TGTGCCAGCAGCCCAGACAATGGGATTCGTGAGCCCCAGCATTTT. This codes for CASSPDNGIREPQHF. The chain carries TRBV9 and TRBJ1-5; no firm D call. Germline V gives CDR1 SGDLS, CDR2 YYNGEE. The V gene lost 4 bases and the J gene lost 8 bases, with 19 bases spanning the gap. This CDR3 is built from 15 residues.

The rearrangement uses TRBV15 and TRBJ2-1, with no clear D. V was trimmed by 0 bases and J by 4 bases, leaving 16 bases between them. The length of the CDR3 is 17 residues. Germline CDR1 LNHNV, CDR2 YYDKDF (reference sequence). The DNA for the CDR3 is TGTGCCACCAGCAGAGACCTCGGTCAGACCTTTTACAATGAGCAGTTCTTC. It translates to CATSRDLGQTFYNEQFF.

This clone was seen a few times. For the CDR3, the DNA is TGTGCCAGCAGTGCGACCGTTAACTATGGCTACACCTTC. Protein: CASSATVNYGYTF. The chain combines TRBV27 with TRBJ1-2; D unresolved. The germline V gene has CDR1 MNHEY and CDR2 SMNVEV (reference sequence). The ends were cut back, 5 bases at V and 1 base at J, with 8 bases in the middle. The CDR3 extends over 13 amino acids.

This clone was recorded only once. Additional DNA sequences in this sample encode the identical CDR3. The V and J genes are TRBV5-4 and TRBJ2-7, with 9 bases aligning to TRBD1. The germline V gene encodes CDR1 SGHNT and CDR2 YYREEE (reference sequence). Losses at the gene ends were 4 bases for V and 3 bases for J; bases not matched to a gene: 2. The CDR3 extends over 13 amino acids. Written as DNA, the CDR3 is TGTGCCAGCAGCGAGGACAGGGGCTACGAGCAGTACTTC. Translating gives CASSEDRGYEQYF.

The chain carries TRBV4-1 and TRBJ1-1; D possibly corresponds to TRBD1 (6 bases). Deletions cut 1 base from V and 1 base from J, with 7 bases between. The CDR3 length is 14 residues. Germline assignment: CDR1 MGHRA and CDR2 YSYEKL. This CDR3 is CASSQGQENTEAFF. CDR3 coding DNA: TGCGCCAGCAGCCAAGGACAGGAGAACACTGAAGCTTTCTTT.

The gene calls are TRBV29-1 and TRBJ2-3; 9 bases line up with TRBD2. CDR1 and CDR2 from the germline V gene are SQVTM and ANQGSEA. The CDR3 loop spans 18 amino acids. The trim removed 2 bases at V and 3 bases at J, leaving 15 bases unmatched. CDR3 sequence (DNA): TGCAGCGTTGAACCGCCCCGCGGGAGGGCCGGAGAGACAGATACGCAGTATTTT. Its translation: CSVEPPRGRAGETDTQYF.

This clone showed up just once. The chain uses TRBV27 and TRBJ2-1, with 9 nucleotides matching TRBD1. J was trimmed by 6 bases and V by 6 bases; bases with no gene match: 9. Germline assignment: CDR1 MNHEY and CDR2 SMNVEV (reference sequence). CDR3 length: 15 amino acids. CDR3 nucleotides: TGTGCCAGCAGACAGACCGGGACAGGGCTCAATGAGCAGTTCTTC. Residues: CASRQTGTGLNEQFF.

This chain uses TRBV5-6 with TRBJ2-7, with no clear D. This CDR3 contains 13 residues. V was clipped by 5 bases and J by 4 bases, with 13 bases between them. The germline V gene encodes CDR1 SGHDT and CDR2 YYEEEE. CDR3 residues: CASREYRDYEQYF. In nucleotides, the CDR3 is TGTGCCAGCAGGGAGTACCGAGATTACGAGCAGTACTTC. The full variable domain, in which reference TRBV5-6 and TRBJ2-7 provide the parts outside the CDR3, is DAGVTQSPTHLIKTRGQQVTLRCSPKSGHDTVSWYQQALGQGPQFIFQYYEEEERQRGNFPDRFSGHQFPNYSSELNVNALLLGDSALYLCASREYRDYEQYFGPGTRLTVT.

This CDR3 is CASEREEKDTQYF. CDR3 sequence (DNA): TGTGCCAGCGAGCGGGAGGAGAAGGATACGCAGTATTTT. The V gene is TRBV9, the J gene TRBJ2-3, with 9 bases identical to TRBD2. The CDR3 covers 13 residues. The V gene end was trimmed by 7 bases and the J gene end by 6 bases; junction bases not matched to a gene: 6. CDR1 and CDR2 (germline): SGDLS, YYNGEE.

This chain uses TRBV7-6 with TRBJ2-2; D ambiguous. This CDR3 comprises 14 residues. V gave up 6 bases and J gave up 6 bases, with 14 bases separating them. Germline loops: CDR1 SGHVS, CDR2 FNYEAQ. The CDR3 nucleotides are TGTGCCAGCAGGAGGATAAGTTCGGCCGGGGAGCTGTTTTTT. As protein: CASRRISSAGELFF.

The chain joins TRBV21-1 to TRBJ2-7; TRBD2 is the table's D call and was not checked against the DNA. TRBV21-1 is a listed pseudogene. This CDR3 has 17 amino acids. The CDR3 bases are TGTGCCAGCAGCTTTCTGAGTGATACTAGCGGGACCTACGAGCAGTACTTC. Encoded protein: CASSFLSDTSGTYEQYF.

The J gene is TRBJ2-1, the V gene TRBV7-6; possible D gene TRBD1, 5 bases. This CDR3 is 16 amino acids long. From germline, CDR1 is SGHVS and CDR2 FNYEAQ. Trimming removed 2 bases at V and 2 bases at J, with 13 bases between. The CDR3 loop reads CASSLRGLGTYNEQFF. Written as DNA, the CDR3 is TGTGCCAGCAGCTTAAGGGGTCTCGGAACCTACAATGAGCAGTTCTTC.

V usage is TRBV15 and J usage is TRBJ2-5, with TRBD1 identical over 8 bases. The CDR3 is 16 amino acids. Germline V lookup: CDR1 LNHNV, CDR2 YYDKDF (reference sequence). Losses at the gene ends were 4 bases for V and 1 base for J; bases not matched to a gene: 8. CDR3 sequence reads: CATSTTGGRVQETQYF. The CDR3 bases are TGTGCCACCAGCACAACAGGGGGTCGGGTCCAAGAGACCCAGTACTTC.